These 23 T cell receptor beta chains came from one sample sequenced in a study of T cells in Graves' hyperthyroidism and ophthalmopathy. Amplification of TCR beta CDR3 regions was performed using RNA transcripts as template. HTBI primers were the set used in a first-round RT-PCR of the TCR CDR3. TCRdb ran MiXCR on the multiplex PCR reads and lists one entry per CDR3 protein. The table has nearly 250,000 distinct CDR3 sequences, approximately 25% seen once. Specimen: blood. These TCRs come from a woman in her 40s with Graves' ophthalmopathy.

This clonotype was seen only a few times. The V call is TRBV28, the J call TRBJ2-7; 7 bases map to TRBD2. The CDR3 has 15 residues. After removal of 2 bases from V and 6 bases from J, the junction contained 10 bases not matched to a gene. Germline lookup yields CDR1 MDHEN and CDR2 SYDVKM. This chain's CDR3 is CASSLAGAPPGEQYF. The CDR3 nucleotides are TGTGCCAGCAGTTTAGCGGGAGCCCCTCCGGGCGAGCAGTACTTC. Combining the CDR3 with reference TRBV28 and TRBJ2-7 gives the whole variable domain DVKVTQSSRYLVKRTGEKVFLECVQDMDHENMFWYRQDPGLGLRLIYFSYDVKMKEKGDIPEGYSVSREKKERFSLILESASTNQTSMYLCASSLAGAPPGEQYFGPGTRLTVT.

This clonotype was counted ten times or more. This sequence joins TRBV11-1 and TRBJ1-1, with no clear D. V lost 2 bases to trimming and J lost 4 bases, with 11 bases between them. Germline V CDR1 and CDR2: SGHAT, FQDESV (reference sequence). The CDR3 runs 14 residues. The CDR3 nucleotides read TGTGCCAGCAGCTTAATGTGGGCTGCCACTGAAGCTTTCTTT. It yields the protein CASSLMWAATEAFF.

The rearrangement uses TRBV6-1 and TRBJ2-7, with 11 bases aligning to TRBD2. The germline gives CDR1 MNHNS, CDR2 SASEGT. The CDR3 consists of 18 residues. V was pared by 2 bases and J by 4 bases, with 13 bases of the junction left unmatched. The CDR3 reads CASSEFTSGRRRGYEQYF. In DNA, the CDR3 is TGTGCCAGCAGTGAATTCACTAGCGGGAGAAGGAGGGGGTACGAGCAGTACTTC.

This clonotype showed up many times. V and J are TRBV6-5 and TRBJ2-2; D may be TRBD2 (6 bases). Trimming removed 6 bases from V and 4 bases from J, with 12 bases in between. Germline V gene sequence: CDR1 MNHEY, CDR2 SVGAGI. The CDR3 spans 14 residues. CDR3 residues: CASRGLRITGELFF. The CDR3 DNA sequence: TGTGCCAGCAGGGGACTTCGGATCACCGGGGAGCTGTTTTTT.

This clonotype was found many times. This sequence joins TRBV27 and TRBJ2-7; D unresolved. CDR3 size: 15 residues. Per the germline V gene, CDR1 is MNHEY and CDR2 is SMNVEV (reference sequence). Between the trimmed V and J ends, which lost 4 bases and 5 bases, there was a span of 18 bases. Written as DNA, the CDR3 is TGTGCCAGCAGTTCCCCCTTACAACCTACCAACGAGCAGTACTTC. Translation gives CASSSPLQPTNEQYF.

The rearrangement links TRBV6-1 to TRBJ1-6; 9 bases line up with TRBD1. V lost 6 bases, J lost 8 bases, and 5 bases stayed unmatched. The CDR3 totals 14 residues. Germline CDR1 is MNHNS and CDR2 is SASEGT. CDR3 DNA: TGTGCCAGCAGCCAGACAGGGGGATATTCACCCCTCCACTTT. Translation gives CASSQTGGYSPLHF.

The chain combines TRBV20-1 with TRBJ2-5; D unresolved. The CDR3 loop spans 16 amino acids. V lost 0 bases and J 3 bases, leaving 17 bases between the germline ends. Looked up from germline, CDR1 is DFQATT and CDR2 is SNEGSKA (reference sequence). Written as DNA, the CDR3 is TGCAGTGCTAGAGATCTCCAACCCCTCACCAAAGAGACCCAGTACTTC. Translating it yields CSARDLQPLTKETQYF.

This clonotype was recorded at least ten times. The V gene is TRBV19, the J gene TRBJ2-2, with 11 bases lining up with TRBD2. Germline V gives CDR1 LNHDA, CDR2 SQIVND (reference sequence). The J segment lost 0 bases and the V segment lost 0 bases, leaving 3 bases of the junction unmatched. The CDR3 is 18 residues long. CDR3: CASSIDRLAGTNTGELFF. CDR3 in DNA: TGTGCCAGTAGTATAGATAGACTAGCGGGAACGAACACCGGGGAGCTGTTTTTT.

This clonotype has ten or more counts. DNA of the CDR3: TGTGCCAGCAGTTACTCCCCATCAGGGGGGACCGGGGAGCTGTTTTTT. Translating it yields CASSYSPSGGTGELFF. The chain has TRBV6-5 and TRBJ2-2, with a tentative D call TRBD1 (7 bases). V lost 0 bases, J lost 5 bases, and 13 bases lay in between. The CDR3 is made up of 16 amino acids. Germline CDR1 and CDR2: MNHEY and SVGAGI.

The CDR3 loop is CASSSGLPPYEQYF. CDR3 bases: TGTGCCAGCAGCTCGGGACTACCCCCCTACGAGCAGTACTTC. V gene TRBV7-2 combines with J gene TRBJ2-7; 7 bases are shared with TRBD2. This CDR3 comprises 14 residues. Per the germline V gene, CDR1 is SGHTA and CDR2 is FQGNSA. Trimming took 4 bases from V and 2 from J; bases not matched to a gene: 5.

The genes are TRBV6-5 and TRBJ1-5; D gene unclear. Trimming left V 0 bases short and J 4 bases short, with 10 bases between. From germline, CDR1 is MNHEY and CDR2 SVGAGI. The CDR3 is 15 amino acids. The chain's CDR3 is CASSYSSQPNQPQHF. In DNA, the CDR3 is TGTGCCAGCAGTTACTCGTCACAGCCAAATCAGCCCCAGCATTTT.

This clonotype has only one observation. The chain employs TRBV2 and TRBJ2-5, with 10 positions matching TRBD2. V shed 5 bases and J 6 bases; nucleotides not matched to a gene: 3. Germline V CDR1 and CDR2: SNHLY, FYNNEI. The CDR3 length is 13 residues. CDR3 sequence reads: CASSPAGGQTQYF. The CDR3 coding sequence is TGTGCCAGCAGTCCAGCGGGAGGGCAGACCCAGTACTTC.

This clonotype showed up many times. V gene TRBV7-3 combines with J gene TRBJ2-7; 10 nucleotides line up with TRBD2. CDR3 length equals 15 residues. The germline CDR1 and CDR2 sequences are SGHTA and FQGTGA. The trim removed 2 bases at V and 5 bases at J, leaving 6 bases unmatched. The CDR3, as DNA: TGTGCCAGCAGCTTAGTAGCGGGAGGAGGCGACGAGCAGTACTTC. Translating gives CASSLVAGGGDEQYF. Full variable domain (remainder filled in from reference TRBV7-3 and TRBJ2-7): GAGVSQTPSNKVTEKGKYVELRCDPISGHTALYWYRQSLGQGPEFLIYFQGTGAADDSGLPNDRFFAVRPEGSVSTLKIQRTERGDSAVYLCASSLVAGGGDEQYFGPGTRLTVT.

At least ten counts were recorded for this clonotype. The chain couples TRBV5-1 to TRBJ2-7, with TRBD1 matching over 7 bases. This CDR3 is built from 14 residues. With V trimmed by 5 bases and J by 0 bases, 5 bases remained unmatched. Germline V lookup: CDR1 SGHRS, CDR2 YFSETQ. CDR3 in amino acids: CASSYRDSSYEQYF. The DNA for the CDR3 is TGCGCCAGCAGTTACCGGGACAGCTCCTACGAGCAGTACTTC.

There are many counts of this clonotype. CDR3 in DNA: TGTGCCAGCAGCAAAGTCAGGGGGCTTGGCACTGAAGCTTTCTTT. Protein sequence: CASSKVRGLGTEAFF. V is TRBV7-2 and J is TRBJ1-1, with 8 positions matching TRBD1. The CDR3 length is 15 residues. Germline trimming cut 5 bases from V and 4 bases from J; bases unmatched to any gene: 9. The germline V gene has CDR1 SGHTA and CDR2 FQGNSA.

This clonotype was recorded a few times. The chain recombines TRBV20-1 with TRBJ2-2, with D possibly matching TRBD1 (5 bases). Trimming took 6 bases from V and 0 from J, leaving 8 bases between them. Germline V gene lookup returns CDR1 DFQATT and CDR2 SNEGSKA (reference sequence). The CDR3 is 13 residues long. The CDR3 protein is CSALQANTGELFF. CDR3 nucleotides: TGCAGTGCCCTACAGGCGAACACCGGGGAGCTGTTTTTT.

The table lists this clonotype with many counts. This sequence may be a read error, since a much larger clone differs from it by one base. The chain uses TRBV10-3 and TRBJ2-5; possibly TRBD2 for D (5 bases). The germline CDR1 and CDR2 sequences are ENHRY and SYGVKD. The CDR3 is made up of 13 amino acids. V lost 2 bases and J 13 bases, leaving 17 bases between the germline ends. The CDR3 protein is CAISETGADSPYF. Here the CDR3 DNA reads TGTGCCATCAGTGAGACCGGAGCGGACTCACCGTACTTC.

This clonotype was detected ten times or more. This rearrangement joins TRBV28 to TRBJ2-7, with D tentatively TRBD2 (6 bases). Per germline, CDR1 MDHEN and CDR2 SYDVKM. This CDR3 has 15 amino acids. Between the trimmed V and J ends, which lost 3 bases and 3 bases, there was a span of 15 bases. As DNA, the CDR3 is TGTGCCAGCAGTTTCGGTGGCGGGGAGCTCTACGAGCAGTACTTC. This sequence encodes CASSFGGGELYEQYF.

Many counts were recorded for this clonotype. This sequence joins TRBV5-1 and TRBJ2-2; D is unresolved. The CDR3 is made up of 14 amino acids. The germline V gene has CDR1 SGHRS and CDR2 YFSETQ. V lost 0 bases and J 8 bases, leaving 11 bases between the germline ends. Here the CDR3 DNA reads TGCGCCAGCAGCTTGGTACAGTCCGTGGGGGAGCTGTTTTTT. It specifies CASSLVQSVGELFF.

This chain links TRBV27 with TRBJ2-7; possibly TRBD2 for D (5 bases). Germline V gives CDR1 MNHEY, CDR2 SMNVEV (reference sequence). The CDR3 is made up of 15 amino acids. Trimming removed 4 bases at V and 3 bases at J, with 16 bases between. CDR3: CASSSPYEGRYEQYF. The CDR3 DNA reads as TGTGCCAGCAGTTCGCCCTATGAGGGCCGCTACGAGCAGTACTTC.

The V gene is TRBV28, the J gene TRBJ1-5; TRBD1 matches at 7 bases. This CDR3 has 13 amino acids. V lost 11 bases, J lost 5 bases, and 9 bases stayed unmatched. CDR1 is MDHEN, CDR2 SYDVKM, per germline. The CDR3 sequence: CAWALDRDQPQHF. The CDR3 nucleotides read TGTGCCTGGGCCCTAGACAGGGATCAGCCCCAGCATTTT. Complete variable domain (other parts from reference TRBV28 and TRBJ1-5): DVKVTQSSRYLVKRTGEKVFLECVQDMDHENMFWYRQDPGLGLRLIYFSYDVKMKEKGDIPEGYSVSREKKERFSLILESASTNQTSMYLCAWALDRDQPQHFGDGTRLSIL.

This clonotype was seen repeatedly, ten times or more. The V call is TRBV28, the J call TRBJ2-7, with D unresolved. Deletions cut 5 bases from V and 0 bases from J, with 17 bases between. CDR1 and CDR2 from the germline V gene are MDHEN and SYDVKM. The CDR3 has 16 amino acids. The CDR3 loop is CASSDWTAATSYEQYF. The CDR3 nucleotides are TGTGCCAGCAGTGACTGGACCGCGGCAACCTCCTACGAGCAGTACTTC.

The J gene is TRBJ2-7, the V gene TRBV11-3; the D gene is possibly TRBD1 (6 bases). Trimming shortened V by 2 bases and J by 6 bases, and 14 bases separated the two germline ends. This CDR3 comprises 14 residues. Germline V gene sequence: CDR1 SGHNT, CDR2 YENEEA. CDR3 DNA: TGTGCCAGCAGCTTAACTCGGGACATTGGCGAGCAGTACTTC. Translation gives CASSLTRDIGEQYF.